This TCR beta chain was sequenced for a study of T cell responses to AZD1222 COVID-19 vaccine. The repertoire was sequenced with immunoSEQ multiplex PCR; TCRdb's copy has only in-frame clones and lacks some. The repertoire holds more than 150,000 clones, with around 88% as singletons. The V end was cut by 3 bases, the J end by 3 bases, with 9 bases between. CDR1 DFQATT and CDR2 SNEGSKA come from the germline V gene (reference sequence). This CDR3 spans 13 amino acids. The starting material was peripheral blood, obtained on day 0 of AZD1222 vaccination. The gene calls are TRBV20-1 and TRBJ1-5; unclear D gene. This sequence originates from an adult in good health. The CDR3 coding sequence is TGCAGTGCTAGTAAACATTCCAATCAGCCCCAGCATTTT. Protein product: CSASKHSNQPQHF.